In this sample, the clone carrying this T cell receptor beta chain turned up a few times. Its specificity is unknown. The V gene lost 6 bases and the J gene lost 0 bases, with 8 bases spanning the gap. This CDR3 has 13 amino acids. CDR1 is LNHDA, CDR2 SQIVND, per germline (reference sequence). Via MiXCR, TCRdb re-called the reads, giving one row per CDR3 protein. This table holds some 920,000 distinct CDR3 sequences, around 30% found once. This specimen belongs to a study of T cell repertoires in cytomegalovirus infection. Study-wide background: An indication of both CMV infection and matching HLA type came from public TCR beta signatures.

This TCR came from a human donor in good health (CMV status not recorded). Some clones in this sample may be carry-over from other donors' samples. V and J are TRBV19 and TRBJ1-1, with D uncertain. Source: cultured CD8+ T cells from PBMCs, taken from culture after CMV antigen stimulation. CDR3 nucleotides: TGTGCCAGTAGCTTCCATATGAACACTGAAGCTTTCTTT. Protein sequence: CASSFHMNTEAFF.